Presented here are 22 T cell receptor beta chains from one specimen sequenced in a study of blood T cells in healthy people across ages. Next came a second PCR, run for about 7 to 12 cycles, which used a sample-barcoded 5' primer along with a J-beta primer mix. TCRdb re-derived calls from the 5' RACE reads in MiXCR, one entry per CDR3 protein. The data hold fewer than 1,200,000 distinct CDR3 sequences, with about 25% observed a single time. These sequences were also reported in another study, on T cells of mothers and their children.

Material for sequencing was blood. All receptors derive from a girl aged 2-9 years in good health.

V gene TRBV7-6 combines with J gene TRBJ2-5; TRBD1 or TRBD2 may be the D gene (7 bases each). The J call may be wrong; the DNA end is better matched by TRBJ2-7. Germline CDR1 and CDR2: SGHVS and FNYEAQ. The CDR3 consists of 15 residues. CDR3 nucleotide sequence: TGTGCCAGCAGCCTCCAGGGGGGGATCTTGGACGAGCAGTACTTC. Residues: CASSLQGGILDEQYF.

The J gene is TRBJ2-5, the V gene TRBV12-3 or TRBV12-4; D not certain. This CDR3 is built from 12 residues. The V and J ends lost 6 bases and 8 bases respectively, with 13 bases between them. CDR3: CASSSDASTQYF. Written as DNA, the CDR3 is TGTGCCAGCAGCTCCGACGCTAGTACCCAGTACTTC.

This chain uses TRBV18 with TRBJ2-5; 7 bases are a match to TRBD1. Trimming at V came to 3 bases and at J to 0 bases, leaving 7 bases not matched to a gene. CDR1 and CDR2 (germline): KGHSH, LQKENI. CDR3 size: 16 residues. The CDR3 sequence: CASSPATGSYQETQYF. The DNA of the CDR3 is TGTGCCAGCTCACCGGCGACAGGGTCGTACCAAGAGACCCAGTACTTC.

The V gene is TRBV24-1, the J gene TRBJ2-5, with a possible D match to TRBD1 (6 bases). The assigned J gene may be wrong: the sequence end matches TRBJ2-1 better. The CDR3 covers 14 residues. Germline V gene data show CDR1 as KGHDR and CDR2 as SFDVKD. The CDR3 loop is CATSARDRPKEQFF. The CDR3, as DNA: TGTGCCACCAGTGCCCGAGACAGGCCCAAAGAGCAGTTCTTC.

The chain recombines TRBV6-2 or TRBV6-3 with TRBJ2-7; 7 positions agree with TRBD1. The CDR3 is 16 amino acids. Trimming removed 6 bases from V and 5 bases from J; junction bases left unmatched: 16. Germline V gene lookup returns CDR1 MNHEY and CDR2 SVGEGT. CDR3 amino acids: CASSELGTVSEDEQYF. CDR3 coding DNA: TGTGCCAGCAGCGAGCTTGGGACAGTATCCGAGGACGAGCAGTACTTC.

Points on this clonotype: The germline gene is not matched at one end of the junction; a read error may be the cause. The J gene is TRBJ1-1, the V gene TRBV25-1, with a weak D call TRBD1 (5 bases). CDR1 is MGHDK and CDR2 is SYGVNS in the germline V gene. The CDR3 runs 16 residues. CDR3 amino acids: CANSAWGESFGTEAFF. The DNA of the CDR3 is TGTGCCAACAGTGCCTGGGGGGAAAGTTTTGGGACTGAAGCTTTCTTT. Combining the CDR3 with reference TRBV25-1 and TRBJ1-1 gives the whole variable domain EADIYQTPRYLVIGTGKKITLECSQTMGHDKMYWYQQDPGMELHLIHYSYGVNSTEKGDLSSESTVSRIRTEHFPLTLESARPSHTSQYLCANSAWGESFGTEAFFGQGTRLTVV.

The rearrangement joins TRBV11-2 to TRBJ2-3; D might be TRBD1 or TRBD2, each matching 5 bases. CDR1 and CDR2 from the germline V gene are SGHAT and FQNNGV. The CDR3 has 17 residues. Trimming took 2 bases from V and 2 from J, leaving 17 bases between them. CDR3 coding DNA: TGTGCCAGCAGCTTAACCGGTTTGAGGGGCCCCACAGATACGCAGTATTTT. It yields the protein CASSLTGLRGPTDTQYF.

This clonotype appeared a few times. The chain is built from TRBV24-1 and TRBJ2-7, with unresolved D. Looked up from germline, CDR1 is KGHDR and CDR2 is SFDVKD. The CDR3 covers 13 residues. The V and J ends lost 4 bases and 3 bases respectively, with 9 bases between them. CDR3 DNA sequence: TGTGCCACCAGTGAGGGGAACTACTACGAGCAGTACTTC. Protein sequence: CATSEGNYYEQYF.

This clonotype was seen more than once but under ten times. The chain couples TRBV4-2 to TRBJ2-3; D gene uncertain. The germline V and J ends were trimmed by 1 base and 2 bases, with 10 bases remaining between them. The CDR3 has 15 residues. Germline values: CDR1 LGHNA, CDR2 YNFKEQ. CDR3 residues: CASSQVVRYTDTQYF. CDR3 coding DNA: TGTGCCAGCAGCCAAGTGGTAAGATACACAGATACGCAGTATTTT.

This clonotype was counted a few times. The chain links TRBV29-1 to TRBJ2-2; 7 nucleotides match TRBD2. There are 15 residues in the CDR3. V was clipped by 5 bases and J by 8 bases; unmatched bases: 14. CDR1 is SQVTM and CDR2 is ANQGSEA in the germline V gene. The CDR3 coding sequence is TGCAGCGTTTCGGTTGGAGGGAGGGCCGCGGGGGAGCTGTTTTTT. It encodes CSVSVGGRAAGELFF.

This clonotype has a handful of counts. This chain links TRBV20-1 with TRBJ2-1, with TRBD2 identical over 9 bases. The V gene's germline CDR1 is DFQATT and CDR2 SNEGSKA (reference sequence). After removal of 0 bases from V and 0 bases from J, the junction contained 9 bases not matched to a gene. The CDR3 has 18 residues. The chain's CDR3 is CSARDPLTAGGSYNEQFF. As DNA, the CDR3 is TGCAGTGCTAGAGACCCACTTACAGCGGGAGGCTCCTACAATGAGCAGTTCTTC.

V usage is TRBV10-1 and J usage is TRBJ1-2, with unresolved D. There are 13 residues in the CDR3. Germline CDR1 WNHNN, CDR2 SYGVQD (reference sequence). With 2 bases removed from V and 2 bases from J, the gap between germline ends came to 6 bases. The CDR3 DNA follows: TGCGCCAGCAGTGAGCCACCAAACTATGGCTACACCTTC. It specifies CASSEPPNYGYTF.

This clonotype has just a few counts. The chain combines TRBV12-5 with TRBJ1-3; D remains unclear. V shed 0 bases and J shed 1 base, with 4 bases lying between them. Germline V gene lookup returns CDR1 LGHNT and CDR2 FRNRAP. This CDR3 contains 14 residues. CDR3 in DNA: TGTGCTAGTGGTTTGGTAGAGTCTGGAAACACCATATATTTT. Its translation is CASGLVESGNTIYF.

This chain links TRBV3-1 with TRBJ2-5; D is unresolved. Deletions cut 2 bases from V and 4 bases from J, with 8 bases between. Germline V gene lookup returns CDR1 LGHDT and CDR2 YNNKEL (reference sequence). The CDR3 extends over 13 amino acids. The chain's CDR3 is CASSQLEPETQYF. CDR3 in DNA: TGTGCCAGCAGCCAACTAGAACCAGAGACCCAGTACTTC.

A few counts support this clonotype. V is TRBV19 and J is TRBJ2-7; the D is unclear. Deletions cut 4 bases from V and 1 base from J, with 5 bases between. The germline CDR1 and CDR2 sequences are LNHDA and SQIVND (reference sequence). There are 12 residues in the CDR3. DNA for the CDR3: TGTGCCAGTAGTACGGAATCCTACGAGCAGTACTTC. It translates to CASSTESYEQYF.

The V gene is TRBV9, the J gene TRBJ2-7, with D unresolved. Germline assignment: CDR1 SGDLS and CDR2 YYNGEE. The CDR3 is 14 residues long. V was clipped by 2 bases and J by 0 bases, with 9 bases between them. CDR3 coding DNA: TGTGCCAGCAGCGTCTTGGCTGACTCCTACGAGCAGTACTTC. It translates to CASSVLADSYEQYF.

There are a few counts of this clonotype. This chain connects TRBV20-1 to TRBJ2-3; 7 nucleotides agree with TRBD2. Losses at the gene ends were 3 bases for V and 8 bases for J; bases not matched to a gene: 8. The V gene's germline CDR1 is DFQATT and CDR2 SNEGSKA (reference sequence). The CDR3 has 13 amino acids. The CDR3 DNA is TGCAGTGCTAGCCGGGGGGAAGATGGTACGCAGTATTTT. Its protein is CSASRGEDGTQYF.

In its sample, this clonotype was seen once. The chain joins TRBV12-3 or TRBV12-4 to TRBJ1-2; 8 nucleotides line up with TRBD1. This CDR3 is 14 amino acids long. V dropped 4 bases and J dropped 8; count of bases not matched to a gene: 9. In nucleotides, the CDR3 is TGTGCCAGCAGTTCCGACAGGGGAAAGAGGGGCTACACCTTC. Protein sequence: CASSSDRGKRGYTF.

This clonotype is a singleton in its sample. This chain joins TRBV7-2 and TRBJ1-2; D gene unclear. The V end was cut by 7 bases, the J end by 5 bases, with 20 bases between. This CDR3 comprises 15 residues. From germline, CDR1 is SGHTA and CDR2 FQGNSA. CDR3: CASTDRPSFPYGYTF. The CDR3 bases are TGTGCCAGCACAGACCGGCCCTCTTTCCCTTATGGCTACACCTTC.

Only a few counts were recorded for this clonotype. J is TRBJ2-1 and V is TRBV15; D gene ambiguous. Germline V lookup: CDR1 LNHNV, CDR2 YYDKDF (reference sequence). V was pared by 5 bases and J by 7 bases, with 9 bases between. This CDR3 has 12 amino acids. The CDR3 loop reads CATSFPGNEQFF. The CDR3 DNA reads TGTGCCACCAGCTTCCCTGGGAATGAGCAGTTCTTC.

The V gene is TRBV7-3, the J gene TRBJ1-5; D unresolved. Germline values: CDR1 SGHTA, CDR2 FQGTGA. The CDR3 spans 15 residues. The germline V and J ends were trimmed by 2 bases and 7 bases, with 15 bases remaining between them. The DNA of the CDR3 is TGTGCCAGCAGCTTAGACGGCCTCGCGGGGCAGCCCCAGCATTTT. Its protein is CASSLDGLAGQPQHF.

The genes are TRBV28 and TRBJ2-5; tentative D call: TRBD1 (7 bases). Trimming cost V 8 bases and J 5 bases, with 18 bases left between them. This CDR3 spans 14 amino acids. The germline gives CDR1 MDHEN, CDR2 SYDVKM. CDR3 sequence (DNA): TGTGCCAGCGGAGCGCAGGGGGGTTGGGAGACCCAGTACTTC. This sequence encodes CASGAQGGWETQYF.